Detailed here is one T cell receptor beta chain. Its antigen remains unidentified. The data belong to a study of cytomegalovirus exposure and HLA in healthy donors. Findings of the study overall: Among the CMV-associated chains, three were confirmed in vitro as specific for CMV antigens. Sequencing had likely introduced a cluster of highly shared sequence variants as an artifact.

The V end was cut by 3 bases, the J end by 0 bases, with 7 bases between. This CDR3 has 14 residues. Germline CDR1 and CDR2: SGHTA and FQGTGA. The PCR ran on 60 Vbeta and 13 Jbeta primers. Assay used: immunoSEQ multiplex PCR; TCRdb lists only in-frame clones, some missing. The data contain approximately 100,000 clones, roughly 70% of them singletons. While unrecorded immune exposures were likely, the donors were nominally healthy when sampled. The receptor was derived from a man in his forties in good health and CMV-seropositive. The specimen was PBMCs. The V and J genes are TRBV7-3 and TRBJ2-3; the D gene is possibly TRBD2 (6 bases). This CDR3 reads CASSFGLSTDTQYF. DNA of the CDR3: TGTGCCAGCAGCTTCGGACTAAGCACAGATACGCAGTATTTT. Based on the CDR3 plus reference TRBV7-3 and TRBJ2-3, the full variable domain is GAGVSQTPSNKVTEKGKYVELRCDPISGHTALYWYRQSLGQGPEFLIYFQGTGAADDSGLPNDRFFAVRPEGSVSTLKIQRTERGDSAVYLCASSFGLSTDTQYFGPGTRLTVL.